One sample yielded the 20 T cell receptor beta chains listed below, sequenced in a study of T cell responses to AZD1222 COVID-19 vaccine. Assay used: immunoSEQ multiplex PCR; TCRdb lists only in-frame clones, some missing. This sample has about 73,000 clones, with more than 70% found just once. Sequencing was performed on peripheral blood, taken on day 0 of AZD1222 vaccination. The receptors originated from an adult in good health.

CDR3 in amino acids: CASSYGRGTTKNIQYF. CDR3 sequence (DNA): TGTGCCAGCAGTTACGGCCGCGGGACTACCAAAAACATTCAGTACTTC. V gene TRBV6-5 combines with J gene TRBJ2-4, with 7 positions matching TRBD2. The V segment lost 2 bases and the J segment 2 bases; nucleotides outside the gene matches: 6. This CDR3 is 16 amino acids long. Germline V gene lookup returns CDR1 MNHEY and CDR2 SVGAGI.

This chain joins TRBV27 and TRBJ2-7; 10 nucleotides line up with TRBD2. V shed 6 bases and J 4 bases; nucleotides not matched to a gene: 12. Looked up from germline, CDR1 is MNHEY and CDR2 is SMNVEV (reference sequence). The CDR3 is 16 residues long. Written as DNA, the CDR3 is TGTGCCAGCAGCTCAACCTCTAGCGGGAGTTTATACGAGCAGTACTTC. Amino acids: CASSSTSSGSLYEQYF.

The V gene is TRBV9, the J gene TRBJ1-2; 9 bases line up with TRBD1. This CDR3 has 16 amino acids. Germline V gene sequence: CDR1 SGDLS, CDR2 YYNGEE. V trimming: 4 bases; J trimming: 6 bases; junction bases outside the gene matches: 13. The chain's CDR3 is CASSPTGTGTTDGYTF. The CDR3 coding sequence is TGTGCCAGCAGCCCAACCGGGACAGGGACGACCGATGGCTACACCTTC. Looking up the rest from reference TRBV9 and TRBJ1-2 gives the full variable domain: DSGVTQTPKHLITATGQRVTLRCSPRSGDLSVYWYQQSLDQGLQFLIQYYNGEERAKGNILERFSAQQFPDLHSELNLSSLELGDSALYFCASSPTGTGTTDGYTFGSGTRLTVV.

The V gene is TRBV21-1, the J gene TRBJ1-1; no DNA check was done on the table's D call, TRBD1. TRBV21-1 is deemed a pseudogene. This CDR3 has 14 amino acids. CDR3 residues: CASSKRTGNTEAFF. The CDR3 nucleotides read TGTGCCAGCAGCAAGCGAACAGGGAACACTGAAGCTTTCTTT.

The chain recombines TRBV2 with TRBJ1-1; D gene unclear. Trimming took 7 bases from V and 0 from J, leaving 12 bases between them. Germline-derived CDR1 and CDR2 are SNHLY and FYNNEI. This CDR3 has 14 residues. The CDR3 loop reads CASTAGSLNTEAFF. The DNA of the CDR3 is TGTGCCAGCACCGCGGGCTCCTTGAACACTGAAGCTTTCTTT.

This chain links TRBV19 with TRBJ2-3, with a tentative D call TRBD2 (6 bases). Germline V gene data show CDR1 as LNHDA and CDR2 as SQIVND (reference sequence). Trimming shortened V by 10 bases and J by 6 bases, and 17 bases separated the two germline ends. The CDR3 is made up of 13 amino acids. The CDR3 DNA reads as TGTGCCACCAAAGGCGGGGACTCGGATACGCAGTATTTT. Translating it yields CATKGGDSDTQYF. Complete variable domain (other parts from reference TRBV19 and TRBJ2-3): DGGITQSPKYLFRKEGQNVTLSCEQNLNHDAMYWYRQDPGQGLRLIYYSQIVNDFQKGDIAEGYSVSREKKESFPLTVTSAQKNPTAFYLCATKGGDSDTQYFGPGTRLTVL.

The chain carries TRBV7-8 and TRBJ2-3; TRBD1 aligns across 7 bases. The CDR3 covers 15 residues. The ends lost 5 bases at V and 1 base at J; junction bases unmatched: 6. Germline V gene data show CDR1 as SGHVS and CDR2 as FQNEAQ. CDR3 amino acids: CASSLDRPRTDTQYF. Here the CDR3 DNA reads TGTGCCAGCAGCCTGGACAGGCCGCGCACAGATACGCAGTATTTT.

The J gene is TRBJ1-1, the V gene TRBV15; unclear D gene. V lost 0 bases, J lost 1 base, and 9 bases lay in between. CDR3 size: 15 residues. CDR1 LNHNV and CDR2 YYDKDF come from the germline V gene (reference sequence). Here the CDR3 DNA reads TGTGCCACCAGCAGAGATTCTTCCCCGAACACTGAAGCTTTCTTT. It translates to CATSRDSSPNTEAFF.

V is TRBV5-1 and J is TRBJ1-2; 9 bases align to TRBD1. Germline CDR1 reads SGHRS; CDR2 reads YFSETQ. The CDR3 has 16 residues. The junction had 10 bases not matched to a gene; V was cut back by 0 bases and J by 7 bases. CDR3 protein: CASSLDRGPAVFGYTF. DNA for the CDR3: TGCGCCAGCAGCTTGGACAGGGGGCCCGCGGTATTTGGCTACACCTTC.

CDR3 residues: CASLSGYEQYF. The CDR3 bases are TGTGCCAGCCTCTCGGGCTACGAGCAGTACTTC. The rearrangement links TRBV7-3 to TRBJ2-7; D is unclear. The CDR3 length is 11 residues. The V and J ends lost 8 bases and 3 bases respectively, with 8 bases between them. In germline, CDR1 is SGHTA, CDR2 FQGTGA.

The chain is built from TRBV9 and TRBJ1-6, with TRBD1 identical over 9 bases. The germline V gene has CDR1 SGDLS and CDR2 YYNGEE. The V segment lost 2 bases and the J segment 3 bases; nucleotides outside the gene matches: 3. The CDR3 consists of 16 residues. The CDR3 DNA sequence: TGTGCCAGCAGCGTGAAGACAGGGGGCTATAATTCACCCCTCCACTTT. Amino acids: CASSVKTGGYNSPLHF.

J is TRBJ2-7 and V is TRBV10-3; tentatively, D is TRBD2 (5 bases). The CDR3 totals 15 residues. Trimming removed 4 bases from V and 6 bases from J, with 19 bases in between. Germline V gives CDR1 ENHRY, CDR2 SYGVKD. The DNA for the CDR3 is TGTGCCATCAGTGGGGGTTCCGGGGAGTTAGGCGAGCAGTACTTC. The encoded protein is CAISGGSGELGEQYF.

The rearrangement links TRBV28 to TRBJ2-7; unclear D gene. Germline V gives CDR1 MDHEN, CDR2 SYDVKM. The CDR3 has 14 amino acids. Deletions cut 3 bases from V and 6 bases from J, with 15 bases between. The CDR3 reads CASSFGHSESEQYF. In DNA, the CDR3 is TGTGCCAGCAGTTTTGGGCACTCTGAGAGCGAGCAGTACTTC.

The chain links TRBV19 to TRBJ2-7, with D possibly TRBD2 on 6 matching bases. CDR1 LNHDA and CDR2 SQIVND come from the germline V gene (reference sequence). The CDR3 extends over 14 amino acids. V was clipped by 9 bases and J by 5 bases, with 20 bases between them. The CDR3 protein is CASQPGAGRDEQYF. The CDR3 DNA sequence: TGTGCCAGCCAGCCGGGAGCAGGTCGGGACGAGCAGTACTTC.

This chain links TRBV15 with TRBJ1-3; D ambiguous. The CDR3 is made up of 16 amino acids. Trimming shortened V by 1 base and J by 0 bases, and 10 bases separated the two germline ends. Germline CDR1 reads LNHNV; CDR2 reads YYDKDF (reference sequence). In DNA form, the CDR3 reads TGTGCCACCAGCAGAGTACAGTCCTCCTCTGGAAACACCATATATTTT. This sequence encodes CATSRVQSSSGNTIYF.

DNA for the CDR3: TGCGCCAGCAGCCAAGATGGGAGGGACAGTGCCTACAATGAGCAGTTCTTC. This gives the protein CASSQDGRDSAYNEQFF. This chain joins TRBV4-3 and TRBJ2-1; D possibly uses TRBD1 or TRBD2 (7 bases each). This CDR3 is 17 amino acids long. Per the germline V gene, CDR1 is LGHNA and CDR2 is YSLEER. Trimming took off 0 bases at V and 2 bases at J, with 14 bases between the two ends.

This clone was counted once. The chain joins TRBV12-3 or TRBV12-4 to TRBJ1-2; the D is unclear. Trimming took off 3 bases at V and 2 bases at J, with 7 bases between the two ends. The CDR3 spans 13 residues. The CDR3 here is CASSLQQNYGYTF. CDR3 bases: TGTGCCAGCAGTTTGCAACAGAACTATGGCTACACCTTC.

The chain uses TRBV6-5 and TRBJ2-7; 10 positions agree with TRBD2. The CDR3 has 15 residues. CDR1 and CDR2 (germline): MNHEY, SVGAGI. J lost 5 bases, V lost 7 bases, and 11 bases had no gene match. The CDR3: CASTREWTSGHEQYF. The CDR3 DNA follows: TGTGCCAGCACCCGAGAGTGGACTAGCGGCCACGAGCAGTACTTC.

The chain has TRBV9 and TRBJ2-2; D might be TRBD2 (5 bases). The germline CDR1 and CDR2 sequences are SGDLS and YYNGEE. CDR3 length: 14 amino acids. V was shortened by 3 bases and J by 5 bases, with 11 bases between the two germline ends. In nucleotides, the CDR3 is TGTGCCAGCAGCGCGCTTCCGGGGACCGGGGAGCTGTTTTTT. Protein product: CASSALPGTGELFF. The whole variable domain, filled in from reference TRBV9 and TRBJ2-2, reads DSGVTQTPKHLITATGQRVTLRCSPRSGDLSVYWYQQSLDQGLQFLIQYYNGEERAKGNILERFSAQQFPDLHSELNLSSLELGDSALYFCASSALPGTGELFFGEGSRLTVL.

This clone was counted a few times. The V call is TRBV14, the J call TRBJ2-3; TRBD2 matches 11 bases. CDR1 is SGHDN and CDR2 is FVKESK in the germline V gene. With V trimmed by 3 bases and J by 4 bases, 6 bases remained unmatched. This CDR3 is built from 16 residues. CDR3 sequence reads: CASSQIRLAGSDTQYF. Written as DNA, the CDR3 is TGTGCCAGCAGCCAGATTAGACTAGCGGGGTCAGATACGCAGTATTTT.